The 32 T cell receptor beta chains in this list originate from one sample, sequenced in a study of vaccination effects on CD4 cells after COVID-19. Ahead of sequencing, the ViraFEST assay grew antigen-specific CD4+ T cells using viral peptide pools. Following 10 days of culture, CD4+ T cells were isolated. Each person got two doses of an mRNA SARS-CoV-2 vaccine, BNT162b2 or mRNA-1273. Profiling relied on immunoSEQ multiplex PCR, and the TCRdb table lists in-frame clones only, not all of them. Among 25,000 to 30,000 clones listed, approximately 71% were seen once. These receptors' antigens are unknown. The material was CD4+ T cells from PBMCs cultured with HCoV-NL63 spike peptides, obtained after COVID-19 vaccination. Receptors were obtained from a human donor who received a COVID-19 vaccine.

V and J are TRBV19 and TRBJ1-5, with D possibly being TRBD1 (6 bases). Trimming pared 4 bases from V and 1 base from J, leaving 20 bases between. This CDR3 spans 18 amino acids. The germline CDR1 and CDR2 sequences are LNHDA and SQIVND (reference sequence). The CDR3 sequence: CASSTPGVRGLSNQPQHF. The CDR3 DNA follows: TGTGCCAGTAGTACCCCGGGGGTCAGGGGTCTAAGCAATCAGCCCCAGCATTTT.

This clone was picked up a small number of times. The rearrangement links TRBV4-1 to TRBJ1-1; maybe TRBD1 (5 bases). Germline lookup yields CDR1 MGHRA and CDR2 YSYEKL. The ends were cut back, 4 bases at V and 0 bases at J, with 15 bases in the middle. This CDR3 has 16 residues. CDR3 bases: TGCGCCAGCAGCCGTGGGACGGGGAGAATGAACACTGAAGCTTTCTTT. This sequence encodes CASSRGTGRMNTEAFF.

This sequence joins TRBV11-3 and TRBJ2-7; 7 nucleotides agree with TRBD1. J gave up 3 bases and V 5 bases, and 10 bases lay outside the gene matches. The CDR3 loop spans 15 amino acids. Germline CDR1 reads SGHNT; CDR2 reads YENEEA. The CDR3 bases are TGTGCCAGCAGCGCTGAGACAGGGAGTAGCTACGAGCAGTACTTC. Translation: CASSAETGSSYEQYF. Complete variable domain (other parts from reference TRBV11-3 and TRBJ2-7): EAGVVQSPRYKIIEKKQPVAFWCNPISGHNTLYWYLQNLGQGPELLIRYENEEAVDDSQLPKDRFSAERLKGVDSTLKIQPAELGDSAVYLCASSAETGSSYEQYFGPGTRLTVT.

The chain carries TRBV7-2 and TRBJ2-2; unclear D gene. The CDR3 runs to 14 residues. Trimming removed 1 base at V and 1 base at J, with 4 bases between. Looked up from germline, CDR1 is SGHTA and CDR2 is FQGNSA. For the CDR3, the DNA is TGTGCCAGCAGCTTAGAAGGGAACACCGGGGAGCTGTTTTTT. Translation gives CASSLEGNTGELFF.

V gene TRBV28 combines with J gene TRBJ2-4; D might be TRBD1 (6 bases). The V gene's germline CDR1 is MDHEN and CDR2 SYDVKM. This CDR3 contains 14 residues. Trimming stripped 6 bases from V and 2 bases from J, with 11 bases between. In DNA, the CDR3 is TGTGCCAGCAGGCCGGGACATCCCAAAAACATTCAGTACTTC. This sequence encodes CASRPGHPKNIQYF. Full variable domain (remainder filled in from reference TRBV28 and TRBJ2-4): DVKVTQSSRYLVKRTGEKVFLECVQDMDHENMFWYRQDPGLGLRLIYFSYDVKMKEKGDIPEGYSVSREKKERFSLILESASTNQTSMYLCASRPGHPKNIQYFGAGTRLSVL.

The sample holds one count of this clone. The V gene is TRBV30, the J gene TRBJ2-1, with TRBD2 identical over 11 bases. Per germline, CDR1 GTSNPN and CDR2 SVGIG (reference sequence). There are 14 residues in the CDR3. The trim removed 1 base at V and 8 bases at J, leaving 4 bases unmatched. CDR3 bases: TGTGCCTGGAGTGGGGGGACTAGCGGTTATGAGCAGTTCTTC. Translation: CAWSGGTSGYEQFF.

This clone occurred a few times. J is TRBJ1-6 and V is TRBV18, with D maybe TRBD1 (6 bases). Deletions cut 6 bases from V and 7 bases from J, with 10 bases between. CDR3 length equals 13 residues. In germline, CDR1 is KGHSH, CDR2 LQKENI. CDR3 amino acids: CASSSGENSPLHF. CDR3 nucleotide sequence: TGTGCCAGCTCGTCAGGGGAAAATTCACCCCTCCACTTT.

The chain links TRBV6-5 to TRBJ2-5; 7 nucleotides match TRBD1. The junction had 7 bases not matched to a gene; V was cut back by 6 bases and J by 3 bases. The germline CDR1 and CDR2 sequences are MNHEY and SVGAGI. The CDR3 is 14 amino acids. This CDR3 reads CASRTTGLKETQYF. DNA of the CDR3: TGTGCCAGCAGAACGACAGGGCTGAAAGAGACCCAGTACTTC.

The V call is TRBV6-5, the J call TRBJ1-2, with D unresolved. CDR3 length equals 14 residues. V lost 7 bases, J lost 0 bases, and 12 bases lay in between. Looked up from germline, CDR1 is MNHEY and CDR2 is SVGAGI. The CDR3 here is CASTATIPNYGYTF. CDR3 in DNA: TGTGCCAGCACCGCGACGATACCTAACTATGGCTACACCTTC.

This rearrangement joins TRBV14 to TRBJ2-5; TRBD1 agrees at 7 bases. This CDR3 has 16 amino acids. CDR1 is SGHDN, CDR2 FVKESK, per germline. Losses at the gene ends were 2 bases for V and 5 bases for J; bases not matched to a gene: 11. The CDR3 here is CASSQPFGQAQETQYF. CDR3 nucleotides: TGTGCCAGCAGCCAACCTTTCGGACAGGCGCAGGAGACCCAGTACTTC.

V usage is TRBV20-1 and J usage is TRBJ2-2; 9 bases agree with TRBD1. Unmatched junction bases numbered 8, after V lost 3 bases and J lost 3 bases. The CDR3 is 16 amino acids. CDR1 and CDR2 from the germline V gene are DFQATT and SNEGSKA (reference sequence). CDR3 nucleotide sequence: TGCAGTGCTAGTGAACAGGGGGCGCTTCACACCGGGGAGCTGTTTTTT. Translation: CSASEQGALHTGELFF.

CDR3 DNA sequence: TGTGCCAGTAGTCCGACCGACAGGGACTCTGGCTACACCTTC. This sequence encodes CASSPTDRDSGYTF. The rearrangement links TRBV19 to TRBJ1-2; 7 bases match TRBD1. The CDR3 contains 14 residues. The trim removed 5 bases at V and 7 bases at J, leaving 10 bases unmatched. CDR1 is LNHDA and CDR2 is SQIVND in the germline V gene (reference sequence).

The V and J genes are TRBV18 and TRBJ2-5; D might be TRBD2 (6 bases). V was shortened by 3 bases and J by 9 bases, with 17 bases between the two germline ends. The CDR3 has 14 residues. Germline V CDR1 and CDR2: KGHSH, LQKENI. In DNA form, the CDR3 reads TGTGCCAGCTCACCGGGGGGTCCCCCCGGGGCCCAGTACTTC. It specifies CASSPGGPPGAQYF.

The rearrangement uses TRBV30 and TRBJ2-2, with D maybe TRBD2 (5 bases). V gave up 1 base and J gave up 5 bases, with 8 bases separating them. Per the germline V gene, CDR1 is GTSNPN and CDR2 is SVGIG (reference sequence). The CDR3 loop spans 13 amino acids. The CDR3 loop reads CAWSASGTGELFF. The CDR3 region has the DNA TGTGCCTGGAGTGCCTCGGGAACCGGGGAGCTGTTTTTT.

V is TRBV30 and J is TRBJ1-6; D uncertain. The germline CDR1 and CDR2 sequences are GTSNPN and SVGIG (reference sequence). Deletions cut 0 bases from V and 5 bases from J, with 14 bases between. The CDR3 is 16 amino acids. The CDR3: CAWSVRRTDNNSPLHF. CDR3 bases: TGTGCCTGGAGTGTGAGAAGGACGGATAATAATTCACCCCTCCACTTT.

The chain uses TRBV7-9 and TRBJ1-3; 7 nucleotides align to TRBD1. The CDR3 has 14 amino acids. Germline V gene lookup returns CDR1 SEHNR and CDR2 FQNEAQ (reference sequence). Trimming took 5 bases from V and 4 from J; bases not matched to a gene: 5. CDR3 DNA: TGTGCCAGCAGCAACCGGACAGGAGGAAACACCATATATTTT. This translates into CASSNRTGGNTIYF.

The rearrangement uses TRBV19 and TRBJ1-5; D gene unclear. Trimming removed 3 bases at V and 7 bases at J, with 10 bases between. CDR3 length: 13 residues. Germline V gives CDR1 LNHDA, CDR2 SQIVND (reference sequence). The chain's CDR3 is CASSILARQPQHF. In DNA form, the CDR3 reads TGTGCCAGTAGTATCTTGGCTAGGCAGCCCCAGCATTTT.

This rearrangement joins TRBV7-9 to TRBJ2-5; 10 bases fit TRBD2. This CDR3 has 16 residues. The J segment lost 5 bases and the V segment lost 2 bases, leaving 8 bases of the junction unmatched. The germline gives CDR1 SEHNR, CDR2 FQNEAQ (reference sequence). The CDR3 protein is CASSLLKREGRETQYF. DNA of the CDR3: TGTGCCAGCAGCTTACTGAAGCGGGAGGGCCGGGAGACCCAGTACTTC.

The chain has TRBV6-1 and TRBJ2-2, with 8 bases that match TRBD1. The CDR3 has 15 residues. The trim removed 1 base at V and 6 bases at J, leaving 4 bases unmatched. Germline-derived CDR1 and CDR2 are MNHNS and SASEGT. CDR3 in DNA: TGTGCCAGCAGTGAAGGGACAGGGTTAGCCGGGGAGCTGTTTTTT. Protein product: CASSEGTGLAGELFF.

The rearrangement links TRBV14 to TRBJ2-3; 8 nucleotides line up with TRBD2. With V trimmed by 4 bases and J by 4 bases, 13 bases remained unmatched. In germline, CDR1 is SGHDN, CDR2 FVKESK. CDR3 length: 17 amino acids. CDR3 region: CASSLLADGPVADTQYF. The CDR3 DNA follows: TGTGCCAGCAGCCTACTAGCGGACGGCCCGGTCGCAGATACGCAGTATTTT.

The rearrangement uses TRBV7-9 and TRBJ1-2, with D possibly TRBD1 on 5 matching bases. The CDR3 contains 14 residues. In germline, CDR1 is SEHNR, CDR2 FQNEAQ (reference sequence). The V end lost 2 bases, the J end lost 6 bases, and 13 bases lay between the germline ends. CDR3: CASSLMAGTHGYTF. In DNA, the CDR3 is TGTGCCAGCAGCTTAATGGCAGGGACCCATGGCTACACCTTC.

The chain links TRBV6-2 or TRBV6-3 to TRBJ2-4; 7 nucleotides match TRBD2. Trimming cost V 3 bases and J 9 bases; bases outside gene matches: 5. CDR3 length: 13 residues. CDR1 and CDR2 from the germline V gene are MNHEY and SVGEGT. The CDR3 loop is CASSYREESIQYF. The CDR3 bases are TGTGCCAGCAGTTATCGGGAGGAATCCATTCAGTACTTC.

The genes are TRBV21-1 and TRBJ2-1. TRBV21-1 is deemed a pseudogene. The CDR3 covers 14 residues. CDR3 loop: CASSKASSYNEQFF. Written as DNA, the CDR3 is TGTGCCAGCAGCAAGGCGAGCTCCTACAATGAGCAGTTCTTC.

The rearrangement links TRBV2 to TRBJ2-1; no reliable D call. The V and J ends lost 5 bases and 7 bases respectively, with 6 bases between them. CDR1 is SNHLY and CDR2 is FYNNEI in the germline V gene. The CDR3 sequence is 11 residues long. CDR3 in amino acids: CASSLGNEQFF. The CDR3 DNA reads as TGTGCCAGCAGTTTAGGGAATGAGCAGTTCTTC.

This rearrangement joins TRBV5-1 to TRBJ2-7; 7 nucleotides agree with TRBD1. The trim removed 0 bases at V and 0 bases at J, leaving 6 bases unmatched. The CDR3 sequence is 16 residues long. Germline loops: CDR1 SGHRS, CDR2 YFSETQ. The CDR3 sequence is CASSLGNRGSSYEQYF. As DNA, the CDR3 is TGCGCCAGCAGCTTGGGGAACAGGGGTTCCTCCTACGAGCAGTACTTC.

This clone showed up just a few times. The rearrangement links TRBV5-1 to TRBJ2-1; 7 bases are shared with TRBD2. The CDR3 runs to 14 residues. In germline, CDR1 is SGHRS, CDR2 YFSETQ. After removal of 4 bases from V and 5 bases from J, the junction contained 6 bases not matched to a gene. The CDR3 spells CASSRFSGDNEQFF. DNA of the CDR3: TGCGCCAGCAGCCGCTTCAGCGGGGACAATGAGCAGTTCTTC.

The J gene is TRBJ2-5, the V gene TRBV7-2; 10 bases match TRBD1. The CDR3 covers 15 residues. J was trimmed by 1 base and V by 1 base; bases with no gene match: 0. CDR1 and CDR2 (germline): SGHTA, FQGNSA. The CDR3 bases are TGTGCCAGCAGCTTAGGGACAGGGGGCCAAGAGACCCAGTACTTC. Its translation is CASSLGTGGQETQYF.

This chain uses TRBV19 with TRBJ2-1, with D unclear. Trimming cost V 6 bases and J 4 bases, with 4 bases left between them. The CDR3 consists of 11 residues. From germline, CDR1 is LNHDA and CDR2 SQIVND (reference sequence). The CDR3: CASRGYNEQFF. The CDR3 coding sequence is TGTGCCAGTAGAGGGTACAATGAGCAGTTCTTC.

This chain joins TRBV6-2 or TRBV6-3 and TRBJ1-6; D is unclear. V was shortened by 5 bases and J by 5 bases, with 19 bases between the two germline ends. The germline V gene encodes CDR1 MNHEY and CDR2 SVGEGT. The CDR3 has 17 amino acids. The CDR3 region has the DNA TGTGCCAGCAGTCACCCCTCCTTTGGGAGGGATAATTCACCCCTCCACTTT. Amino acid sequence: CASSHPSFGRDNSPLHF.

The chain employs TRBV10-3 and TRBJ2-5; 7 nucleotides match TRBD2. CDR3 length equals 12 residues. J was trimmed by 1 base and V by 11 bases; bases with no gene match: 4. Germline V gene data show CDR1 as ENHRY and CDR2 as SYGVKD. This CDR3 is CASSGVQETQYF. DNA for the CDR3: TGTGCCTCAAGCGGGGTCCAAGAGACCCAGTACTTC.

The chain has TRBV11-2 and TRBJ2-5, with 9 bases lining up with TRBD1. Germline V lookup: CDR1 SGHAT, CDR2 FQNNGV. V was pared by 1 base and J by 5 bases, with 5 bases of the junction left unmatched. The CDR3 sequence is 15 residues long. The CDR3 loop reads CASSLGGTGRETQYF. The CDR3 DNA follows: TGTGCCAGCAGCTTAGGTGGGACAGGGCGGGAGACCCAGTACTTC.

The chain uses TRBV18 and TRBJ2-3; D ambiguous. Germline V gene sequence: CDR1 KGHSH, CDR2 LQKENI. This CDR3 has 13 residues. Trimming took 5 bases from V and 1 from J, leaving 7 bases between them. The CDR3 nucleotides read TGTGCCAGCTCAGCATCAGGCACAGATACGCAGTATTTT. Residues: CASSASGTDTQYF.